These 5 T cell receptor beta chains share one sample of origin, sequenced in a study of blood T cells in healthy people across ages. Using a J-beta primer mix together with a sample-barcoded 5' primer, a second PCR was run for roughly 7 to 12 cycles. MiXCR was run by TCRdb on the 5' RACE reads, yielding one entry per CDR3 protein. The profile shows some 1,500,000 distinct CDR3 sequences, 40% to 45% of them singletons. The sample consisted of blood. These receptors were obtained from a woman aged 18-29 years in good health.

V gene TRBV3-1 combines with J gene TRBJ2-7; D is unclear. Germline CDR1 is LGHDT and CDR2 is YNNKEL (reference sequence). V was trimmed by 1 base and J by 2 bases, leaving 6 bases between them. This CDR3 region has 13 residues. The CDR3 bases are TGTGCCAGCAGCCAAGGGGTAGCCTACGAGCAGTACTTC. Its translation is CASSQGVAYEQYF.

This clonotype was counted a few times. CDR3 loop: CSARDWARGGLYSNQPQHF. CDR3 in DNA: TGCAGTGCTAGAGATTGGGCCAGGGGGGGGCTCTATAGCAATCAGCCCCAGCATTTT. V gene TRBV20-1 combines with J gene TRBJ1-5, with TRBD1 matching over 7 bases. There are 19 residues in the CDR3. Germline-derived CDR1 and CDR2 are DFQATT and SNEGSKA (reference sequence). V was pared by 0 bases and J by 0 bases, with 14 bases of the junction left unmatched.

The V and J genes are TRBV5-1 and TRBJ2-2; 7 bases agree with TRBD2. After removal of 3 bases from V and 12 bases from J, the junction contained 11 bases not matched to a gene. The germline V gene has CDR1 SGHRS and CDR2 YFSETQ. The CDR3 runs to 14 residues. CDR3 sequence (DNA): TGCGCCAGCAGCTCTGGGGAGGGCTCTTGGAAGCTGTTTTTT. Amino acid sequence: CASSSGEGSWKLFF.

The V and J genes are TRBV3-1 and TRBJ1-1, with 9 bases lining up with TRBD1. With V trimmed by 0 bases and J by 6 bases, 8 bases remained unmatched. The CDR3 is 16 amino acids. Germline V gene sequence: CDR1 LGHDT, CDR2 YNNKEL (reference sequence). CDR3 amino acids: CASSQDWTGAVAEAFF. CDR3 sequence (DNA): TGTGCCAGCAGCCAAGATTGGACAGGGGCTGTGGCTGAAGCTTTCTTT.

The chain uses TRBV12-3 or TRBV12-4 and TRBJ2-2; possibly TRBD2 for D (5 bases). The CDR3 extends over 15 amino acids. The V gene lost 10 bases and the J gene lost 5 bases, with 20 bases spanning the gap. The CDR3 nucleotides read TGTGCCACCTACGGCGGCGGGTACATGACCGGGGAGCTGTTTTTT. It yields the protein CATYGGGYMTGELFF.